Shown below are 8 T cell receptor beta chains from a single sample sequenced in a study of shared clonotypes between healthy human individuals. CD45RO-negative CD8 cells positively selected for CCR7 made up the naive population, which excluded terminally differentiated effector memory CD45RA+ cells. Here immunoSEQ multiplex PCR was the method, and the copy in TCRdb shows in-frame clones only, minus some. The sample carries around 2,000,000 clones, 85% to 95% recorded once. The sample was naive CD8+ T cells sorted from blood. The receptors originated from a man younger than 30 in good health.

This clone was seen a single time. This chain joins TRBV7-9 and TRBJ2-2; 8 bases line up with TRBD1. V lost 11 bases and J lost 0; bases outside the gene matches: 8. The CDR3 is made up of 15 amino acids. CDR1 SEHNR and CDR2 FQNEAQ come from the germline V gene (reference sequence). CDR3 sequence: CALDGTGPNTGELFF. The CDR3 DNA sequence: TGTGCCCTTGACGGGACAGGCCCGAACACCGGGGAGCTGTTTTTT.

The chain has TRBV6-5 and TRBJ1-2; 7 nucleotides line up with TRBD1. Germline V gives CDR1 MNHEY, CDR2 SVGAGI. The CDR3 is made up of 15 amino acids. V trimming: 4 bases; J trimming: 0 bases; junction bases outside the gene matches: 5. Written as DNA, the CDR3 is TGTGCCAGCAGTTTCGGACAGGAGACTAACTATGGCTACACCTTC. Its translation: CASSFGQETNYGYTF.

The chain employs TRBV5-5 and TRBJ2-1; TRBD2 is a possible D gene (6 bases). Trimming pared 5 bases from V and 2 bases from J, leaving 14 bases between. CDR3 length equals 15 residues. Germline assignment: CDR1 SGHKS and CDR2 YYEKEE (reference sequence). The chain's CDR3 is CASRISGSPYNEQFF. The CDR3 nucleotides are TGTGCCAGCAGGATTAGCGGTAGCCCCTACAATGAGCAGTTCTTC.

The chain uses TRBV9 and TRBJ2-3, with 7 bases matching TRBD1. Germline-derived CDR1 and CDR2 are SGDLS and YYNGEE. V shed 2 bases, J shed 0 bases, and the junction held 3 bases outside the gene matches. CDR3 length equals 15 residues. As DNA, the CDR3 is TGTGCCAGCAGCGTGCAGGGGGAAAGCACAGATACGCAGTATTTT. Its protein product is CASSVQGESTDTQYF.

V is TRBV21-1 and J is TRBJ2-7. TRBV21-1 is a pseudogene locus. The CDR3 is made up of 14 amino acids. The CDR3 loop reads CASTLHAIPYEQYF. The DNA for the CDR3 is TGTGCCAGCACCCTACACGCAATTCCCTACGAGCAGTACTTC.

The chain links TRBV6-5 to TRBJ2-4, with TRBD1 matching 10 bases. Germline CDR1 is MNHEY and CDR2 is SVGAGI. The CDR3 is 14 amino acids. Unmatched junction bases numbered 2, after V lost 4 bases and J lost 5 bases. In DNA form, the CDR3 reads TGTGCCAGCAGTTTCGGACAGGGGGAAAACATTCAGTACTTC. Translating gives CASSFGQGENIQYF.

This chain links TRBV15 with TRBJ1-6; TRBD1 aligns across 7 bases. In germline, CDR1 is LNHNV, CDR2 YYDKDF (reference sequence). CDR3 length: 15 residues. Germline trimming cut 5 bases from V and 3 bases from J; bases unmatched to any gene: 4. The CDR3 sequence: CATSGGDSYNSPLHF. The CDR3 bases are TGTGCCACCAGCGGGGGGGACAGCTATAATTCACCCCTCCACTTT.

The chain is built from TRBV6-1 and TRBJ2-7, with D unresolved. The CDR3 covers 16 residues. The V gene lost 0 bases and the J gene lost 2 bases, with 14 bases spanning the gap. CDR1 and CDR2 from the germline V gene are MNHNS and SASEGT. CDR3 DNA sequence: TGTGCCAGCAGTGAAGCCCCCGTTAAGGCGCCCTACGAGCAGTACTTC. Encoded protein: CASSEAPVKAPYEQYF.